The 13 T cell receptor beta chains reported below all come from one sample, sequenced in a study of identical twins. TCRdb reprocessed the 5' RACE reads via MiXCR and lists one record per CDR3 protein. The table records fewer than 500,000 distinct CDR3 sequences, roughly a quarter of them present only once. Separately, the same data were catalogued under a study of T cells expressing NK-cell markers.

The specimen sequenced was CD4+ T cells sorted from blood. The receptors here all came from a woman aged 18-30 years in good health.

This clonotype was observed a handful of times. The V and J genes are TRBV7-2 and TRBJ2-1; possible D gene TRBD2, 6 bases. With 5 bases removed from V and 0 bases from J, the gap between germline ends came to 23 bases. The germline V gene encodes CDR1 SGHTA and CDR2 FQGNSA. This CDR3 has 19 residues. In DNA form, the CDR3 reads TGTGCCAGCAGCCGAGCGGGCGGGTGGAAAACGAGCTCCTACAATGAGCAGTTCTTC. This codes for CASSRAGGWKTSSYNEQFF.

The chain carries TRBV7-9 and TRBJ1-2; D perhaps matches TRBD1 (6 bases). V gave up 4 bases and J gave up 8 bases, with 11 bases separating them. This CDR3 is 12 amino acids long. Germline CDR1 and CDR2: SEHNR and FQNEAQ (reference sequence). The DNA for the CDR3 is TGTGCCAGCAGCTCTAACAGGGTCGGCTACACCTTC. The encoded protein is CASSSNRVGYTF.

This clonotype was detected many times. This chain uses TRBV7-9 with TRBJ1-2; D not resolved. V lost 1 base, J lost 6 bases, and 9 bases lay in between. CDR3 length: 13 residues. Per germline, CDR1 SEHNR and CDR2 FQNEAQ (reference sequence). The CDR3 DNA reads as TGTGCCAGCAGCTTAGTCGCGAAGGATGGCTACACCTTC. Its protein product is CASSLVAKDGYTF.

This chain connects TRBV7-9 to TRBJ2-3; tentatively, D is TRBD2 (5 bases). Trimming left V 1 base short and J 0 bases short, with 11 bases between. The germline gives CDR1 SEHNR, CDR2 FQNEAQ (reference sequence). The CDR3 runs to 16 residues. The CDR3 spells CASSLGRAPSTDTQYF. DNA for the CDR3: TGTGCCAGCAGCTTAGGGCGGGCCCCTAGCACAGATACGCAGTATTTT.

V and J are TRBV5-1 and TRBJ2-5; 9 nucleotides agree with TRBD2. The CDR3 sequence is 16 residues long. Per germline, CDR1 SGHRS and CDR2 YFSETQ. V was pared by 2 bases and J by 4 bases, with 9 bases of the junction left unmatched. This chain's CDR3 is CASSFGSSLAGETQYF. CDR3 sequence (DNA): TGCGCCAGCAGCTTCGGGTCATCACTAGCGGGAGAGACCCAGTACTTC.

In this sample, this clonotype turned up once. One junction end does not reproduce the germline sequence, and a read error may be involved. V usage is TRBV5-1 and J usage is TRBJ1-1; 7 bases are shared with TRBD1. Germline V gene data show CDR1 as SGHRS and CDR2 as YFSETQ. The CDR3 consists of 14 residues. The CDR3 sequence is CASSFIQGNTEVFF. The CDR3, as DNA: TGCGCCAGCAGCTTTATACAGGGGAACACTGAAGTTTTCTTT.

The CDR3 here is CASSYGRDQETQYF. For the CDR3, the DNA is TGTGCCAGCAGTTACGGTCGGGATCAAGAGACCCAGTACTTC. The chain joins TRBV6-5 to TRBJ2-5; a possible D gene is TRBD2 (5 bases). The germline gives CDR1 MNHEY, CDR2 SVGAGI. The CDR3 extends over 14 amino acids. The V and J ends lost 2 bases and 2 bases respectively, with 9 bases between them.

This clonotype was picked up a small number of times. V usage is TRBV6-2 or TRBV6-3 and J usage is TRBJ1-5; a possible D gene is TRBD1 (5 bases). This CDR3 has 16 amino acids. Trimming took off 0 bases at V and 7 bases at J, with 16 bases between the two ends. Germline CDR1 is MNHEY and CDR2 is SVGEGT. This chain's CDR3 is CASSYSGDFPQQPQHF. The CDR3 coding sequence is TGTGCCAGCAGTTACTCAGGGGACTTTCCCCAGCAGCCCCAGCATTTT.

This clonotype was seen only a few times. The J gene is TRBJ2-1, the V gene TRBV7-9; perhaps TRBD1 as D (5 bases). V lost 2 bases and J 9 bases, leaving 17 bases between the germline ends. CDR3 length equals 15 residues. CDR1 and CDR2 (germline): SEHNR, FQNEAQ (reference sequence). The CDR3 loop reads CASSLPRTGLTEQFF. CDR3 coding DNA: TGTGCCAGCAGCTTACCTCGCACAGGTCTGACTGAGCAGTTCTTC. Full variable domain (outside the CDR3, taken from reference TRBV7-9 and TRBJ2-1): DTGVSQNPRHKITKRGQNVTFRCDPISEHNRLYWYRQTLGQGPEFLTYFQNEAQLEKSRLLSDRFSAERPKGSFSTLEIQRTEQGDSAMYLCASSLPRTGLTEQFFGPGTRLTVL.

The V and J genes are TRBV9 and TRBJ2-5, with 8 bases lining up with TRBD2. Germline V gene sequence: CDR1 SGDLS, CDR2 YYNGEE. V shed 0 bases and J 4 bases; nucleotides not matched to a gene: 5. The CDR3 has 15 amino acids. CDR3 in DNA: TGTGCCAGCAGCGTAGATGGGACTAGGGGAGAGACCCAGTACTTC. This gives the protein CASSVDGTRGETQYF.

V and J are TRBV5-5 and TRBJ1-3; no definite D call. The V end was cut by 3 bases, the J end by 2 bases, with 15 bases between. Per the germline V gene, CDR1 is SGHKS and CDR2 is YYEKEE (reference sequence). The CDR3 loop spans 16 amino acids. The CDR3 sequence is CASSWSPAGTGNTIYF. The CDR3 coding sequence is TGTGCCAGCAGCTGGAGCCCCGCTGGCACTGGAAACACCATATATTTT.

This clonotype was picked up one time. V and J are TRBV10-1 and TRBJ2-1; TRBD1 agrees at 7 bases. Germline CDR1 reads WNHNN; CDR2 reads SYGVQD (reference sequence). This CDR3 is 15 amino acids long. Unmatched junction bases numbered 7, after V lost 3 bases and J lost 5 bases. The CDR3 is CASSDKGQKNNEQFF. CDR3 sequence (DNA): TGCGCCAGCAGTGATAAGGGACAGAAAAACAATGAGCAGTTCTTC.

This chain uses TRBV7-9 with TRBJ1-3; no definite D call. This CDR3 region has 17 residues. Germline assignment: CDR1 SEHNR and CDR2 FQNEAQ (reference sequence). The ends were cut back, 3 bases at V and 4 bases at J, with 19 bases in the middle. The CDR3 coding sequence is TGTGCCAGCAGCTTCGGACGGCTGGGTACATCCGGAAACACCATATATTTT. Translation gives CASSFGRLGTSGNTIYF.